This TCR beta chain appears in the sequencing data of a study of T cells in localized non-small cell lung cancer. Germline lookup yields CDR1 SGHAT and CDR2 FQNNGV. The V gene lost 6 bases and the J gene lost 0 bases, with 14 bases spanning the gap. CDR3 length: 15 residues. Study outcomes and limitations: Of the tissues analyzed, uninvolved adjacent lung showed maximal T cell clonality, greater than tumor. As only one tumor region underwent sequencing, heterogeneity remains possible. Density of T cells in blood, when higher, went with longer overall survival.

Turning to this clone: Its specificity is not known.

The assay was immunoSEQ multiplex PCR, and TCRdb's table has in-frame clones only and misses some. The repertoire holds around 25,000 clones, 86% seen once, with around an eighth in the top ten. The V call is TRBV11-2, the J call TRBJ1-1; possibly TRBD1 for D (5 bases). This TCR derives from an older female donor with stage I lung adenocarcinoma. The sample was peripheral blood, taken before any cancer treatment. For the CDR3, the DNA is TGTGCCAGCAGGCGGGACTCTAGTATGAACACTGAAGCTTTCTTT. Its translation: CASRRDSSMNTEAFF.